This T cell receptor (beta chain) comes out of a study of blood T cell repertoires in COVID-19. The CDR3 has 14 residues. Germline V CDR1 and CDR2: SGHTA, FQGTGA. With V trimmed by 5 bases and J by 0 bases, 2 bases remained unmatched. In the original workflow: Estimates of nucleated cell counts were drawn from the amplification of reference gene primers. Only in-frame clones appear in the TCRdb table, and some are missing; sequencing was by immunoSEQ multiplex PCR. V and J calls and clone size are given by that table; D and trimming were obtained from the DNA. This table holds 300,000 to 400,000 clones, approximately 90% found once.

The chain is built from TRBV7-3 and TRBJ2-3, with 7 bases lining up with TRBD1. This sequence was found in a woman aged 45-65 years with active or convalescent COVID-19. The sample consisted of peripheral blood. The CDR3 region is CASSLTGSTDTQYF. The CDR3 coding sequence is TGTGCCAGCAGCCTGACAGGGAGCACAGATACGCAGTATTTT.